This T cell receptor beta chain was sequenced for a study of regulatory T cells in long-lasting Graves disease. Time point specified: persistent/refractory GD, antithyroid drugs over 5 years with positive TRAb. PBMCs provided the RNA from which the TCR library was made. V was shortened by 3 bases and J by 6 bases, with 15 bases between the two germline ends. The CDR3 loop spans 14 amino acids. Germline V gene lookup returns CDR1 LGHDT and CDR2 YNNKEL (reference sequence). Construction of the TCR beta libraries employed iRepertoire HTBI primers in conjunction with Arm-PCR of CDR3 regions. MiXCR was run by TCRdb on the multiplex PCR reads, yielding one entry per CDR3 protein. This table holds a few hundred thousand distinct CDR3 sequences, 23% found once.

V gene TRBV3-1 combines with J gene TRBJ2-7, with a weak D call TRBD1 (5 bases). The sample consisted of peripheral blood mononuclear cells (PBMCs), taken when the disease was refractory, from a patient treated with antithyroid drugs. The origin of this receptor is a woman in her thirties or forties with Graves disease. The CDR3: CASSQTDYLVEQYF. The CDR3 coding sequence is TGTGCCAGCAGCCAGACAGATTATTTGGTCGAGCAGTACTTC.